This T cell receptor (beta chain) was observed in a study of tumor and adjacent non-tumor tissue in lung cancer (dated by TCRdb to between 2017 and 2018). General notes on the study: By cancer type, the cohort comprised 12 to 13 adenocarcinoma patients, 2 squamous cell carcinoma patients and 1 small cell lung cancer patient. The 15 or so patients were aged roughly 31 to 80 years, included about ten men and 5 women, and had TNM stage I to III disease. A total of some 130,000,000 productive TCRbeta reads were generated by sequencing, corresponding to an average of about 4.2 million reads per sample. Bulk TCRbeta repertoires were compared between lung tumor tissue and matched distant non-tumor lung tissue obtained from 15 or so lung cancer patients. For each patient, one tumor sample and one normal lung sample were taken, giving roughly 30 paired specimens that underwent TCRbeta CDR3 sequencing.

Library preparation used multiplex PCR. Instrument used: Illumina HiSeq 2500. TCRbeta libraries were built by three rounds of nested PCR using primers (Table S4), following protocols modified from ARM-PCR. Before sequencing, PCR products of 200-500 bp were cut from the gel and purified using the QIAquick gel extraction kit. Under the source paper's analysis protocol: Trimmomatic was used to clean the reads, FLASH was used to merge the reads into complete CDR3 sequences, and MiTCR was used to assign the reads to V(D)J germline segments. Clonal diversity was calculated as the inverse Simpson's index using VDJtools. In-frame sequences without a premature stop codon were defined as productive reads. TCRdb trimmed public reads at Q25 via fastp, called clones via MiXCR and kept in-frame beta chains. Here each entry gathers all rows of one CDR3 protein and keeps the most common genes and DNA. The V and J calls and clone size are TCRdb's, not the authors'. Counted in this sample were 75,000 to 95,000 distinct CDR3 sequences; 65% to 80% of them appeared once. The ten largest clones capture 20% to 25% of the sample.

This clonotype was picked up many times. Which antigen it targets is not known. No clone much larger than this one lies a single base away; base qualities are absent. Study-wide conclusions, independent of this receptor: TCR diversity (inverse Simpson) was significantly higher in tumor than in normal lung tissue (431.37 vs 166.20, P = 0.0075, Mann-Whitney U test). The cohort had only 15 patients, and the authors noted that larger samples and more detailed clinical data are needed. The sequencing platform is not named in the methods, and unique molecular identifiers are not mentioned. TCR diversity was significantly higher in younger patients, and greater tumor TCR diversity was associated with shorter overall survival and shorter disease-free survival. The top 100 clones accounted for a significantly larger cumulative portion of the repertoire in normal lung than in tumor tissue. Because peripheral blood was not sequenced, the blood TCRbeta repertoires of the lung cancer patients in the study went unexamined.

RNA was extracted from bulk unsorted tissue and checked for quality with a NanoDrop ND-1000 and an Agilent 2100. Distant non-tumor tissue taken more than 3 cm from the tumor edge was used as the normal lung sample. Donors were newly diagnosed lung cancer patients admitted for thoracic surgery in China between August and November 2014, without prior chemotherapy. Anyone who had undergone radiotherapy or chemotherapy before, or who had another cancer at the same time, was left out of the study. Pieces of surgical tissue measuring roughly 1-2.2 cm3 were kept in RNAlater solution and held at -80 degrees C until needed. Based on the germline V gene, the CDR1 and CDR2 sequences are SGHTS and YDEGEE. Trimming removed 6 bases from V and 5 bases from J, leaving 17 bases between the germline ends. Inclusive of the bounding cysteine and phenylalanine, the CDR3 is 14 residues long. This entry keeps only the CDR3 DNA: 42 bases, framed from base 1.

This receptor was taken from a woman aged 45 to 65 with non-small cell lung cancer. The rearrangement joined TRBV5-8 to TRBJ2-5, with the D gene too uncertain to name. Source material: distant non-tumor lung tissue. The encoded CDR3 is CASNPLGTRETQYF. The sequence in DNA is TGTGCCAGCAACCCTCTAGGTACCAGGGAGACCCAGTACTTC. Beyond the CDR3, the reference TRBV5-8 and TRBJ2-5 genes provide the residues; the full variable domain reads: EAGVTQSPTHLIKTRGQQATLRCSPISGHTSVYWYQQALGLGLQFLLWYDEGEERNRGNFPPRFSGRQFPNYSSELNVNALELEDSALYLCASNPLGTRETQYFGPGTRLLVL.